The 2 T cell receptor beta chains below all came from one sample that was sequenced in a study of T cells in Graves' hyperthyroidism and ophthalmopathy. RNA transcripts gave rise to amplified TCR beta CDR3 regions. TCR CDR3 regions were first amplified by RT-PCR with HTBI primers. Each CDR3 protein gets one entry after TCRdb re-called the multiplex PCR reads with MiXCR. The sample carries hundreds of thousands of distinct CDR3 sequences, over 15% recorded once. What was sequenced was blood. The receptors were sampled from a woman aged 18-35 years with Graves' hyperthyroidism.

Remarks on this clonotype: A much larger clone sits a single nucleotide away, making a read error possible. DNA of the CDR3: TGCAATGCTAGTAGGACAGATCAAGAGACCCAGTACTTC. Its protein is CNASRTDQETQYF. This chain links TRBV20-1 with TRBJ2-5, with TRBD1 as a possible D gene (6 bases). Germline-derived CDR1 and CDR2 are DFQATT and SNEGSKA (reference sequence). CDR3 length: 13 amino acids.

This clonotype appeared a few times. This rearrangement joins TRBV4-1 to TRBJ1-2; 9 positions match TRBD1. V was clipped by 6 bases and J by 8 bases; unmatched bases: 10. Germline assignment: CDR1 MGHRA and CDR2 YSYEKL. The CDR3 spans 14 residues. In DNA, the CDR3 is TGCGCCAGCAGACGCCCGGGACAGGGAAACGGCTACACCTTC. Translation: CASRRPGQGNGYTF.